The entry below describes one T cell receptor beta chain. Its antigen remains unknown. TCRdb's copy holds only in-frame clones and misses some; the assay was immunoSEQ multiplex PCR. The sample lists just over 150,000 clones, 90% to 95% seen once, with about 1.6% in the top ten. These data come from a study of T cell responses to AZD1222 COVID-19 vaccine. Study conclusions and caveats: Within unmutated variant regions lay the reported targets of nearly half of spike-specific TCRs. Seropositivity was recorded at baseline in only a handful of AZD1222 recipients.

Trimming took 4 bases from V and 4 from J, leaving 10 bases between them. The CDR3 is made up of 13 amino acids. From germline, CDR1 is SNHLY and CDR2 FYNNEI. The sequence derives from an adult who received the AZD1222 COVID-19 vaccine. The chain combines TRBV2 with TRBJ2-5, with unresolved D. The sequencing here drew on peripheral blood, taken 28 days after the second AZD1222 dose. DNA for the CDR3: TGTGCCAGCAGTGTTAGGGTGGGAGAGACCCAGTACTTC. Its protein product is CASSVRVGETQYF.